The rows below give T cell receptor beta chains drawn from one sample of a study of T cell responses to AZD1222 COVID-19 vaccine. The repertoire was sequenced with immunoSEQ multiplex PCR; TCRdb's copy has only in-frame clones and lacks some. The sample yields roughly 140,000 clones, roughly 89% seen once. Sample: peripheral blood, taken on day 0 of AZD1222 vaccination. These receptors originate from an adult in good health. Each CDR3 is given with its conserved first and last residue. The order of the fields is clone size, J gene, D gene, V gene, CDR3 protein. A D gene is named only where the DNA matches it firmly. Rows may omit the clone size; those that give it use once, few, many or a size class.

. TRBJ2-7 . TRBV5-4 CASSLDWGSSYEQYF
. TRBJ2-7 . TRBV27 CASSSSWDEQYF
. TRBJ1-5 . TRBV7-9 CASSLHDQPQHF
once TRBJ1-2 TRBD1 TRBV5-1 CASSSGQGGLNYGYTF
. TRBJ2-2 . TRBV5-1 CASSKGRNTGELFF
. TRBJ1-3 . TRBV6-2/TRBV6-3 CASSYSGGTVFSGNTIYF
. TRBJ2-7 . TRBV5-1 CASSLDLGAYEQYF
. TRBJ2-5 TRBD2 TRBV6-1 CASSELAGDETQYF
. TRBJ1-2 TRBD1 TRBV6-5 CASSYSSGGYGYTF
. TRBJ2-6 TRBD1 TRBV27 CASSLYTGTGRGANVLTF
. TRBJ2-1 . TRBV5-1 CASSLRPGANEQFF
. TRBJ2-1 . TRBV19 CASKPSATADPNNEQFF
. TRBJ1-1 . TRBV5-4 CASSIRQVGGTEAFF
. TRBJ2-7 TRBD1 TRBV5-1 CASRGQGVYEQYF
. TRBJ1-2 TRBD1 TRBV3-1/TRBV3-2 CASSHPLGQGAYGYTF
. TRBJ2-7 TRBD2 TRBV6-2/TRBV6-3 CASSYYRREVSYEQYF
. TRBJ2-7 . TRBV2 CASRGTFLSYEQYF
. TRBJ2-2 . TRBV7-6 CASSLGSSRENTGELFF
once TRBJ1-1 . TRBV18 CASSPMSGENTEAFF
. TRBJ1-5 . TRBV5-5 CASSSSWTQRRGNQPQHF
. TRBJ2-5 . TRBV2 CASSEVAAQETQYF